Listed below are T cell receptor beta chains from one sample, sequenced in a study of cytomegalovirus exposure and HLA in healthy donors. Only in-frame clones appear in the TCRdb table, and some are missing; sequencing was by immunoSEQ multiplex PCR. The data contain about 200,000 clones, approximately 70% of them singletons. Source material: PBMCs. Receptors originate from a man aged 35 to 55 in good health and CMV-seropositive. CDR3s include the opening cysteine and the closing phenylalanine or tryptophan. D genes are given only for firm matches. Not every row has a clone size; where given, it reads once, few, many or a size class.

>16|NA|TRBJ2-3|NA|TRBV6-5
CASSWGGGRGTDTQYF
TGTGCCAGCAGTTGGGGTGGCGGGCGGGGCACAGATACGCAGTATTTT
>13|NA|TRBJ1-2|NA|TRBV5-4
CASSLGTTFGYTF
TGTGCCAGCAGCCTGGGGACAACCTTTGGCTACACCTTC
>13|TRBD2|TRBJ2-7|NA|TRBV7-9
CASSAGGGYEQYF
TGTGCCAGCAGCGCTGGGGGGGGCTACGAGCAGTACTTC
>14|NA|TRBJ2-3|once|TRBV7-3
CASSERLLTDTQYF
TGTGCCAGCAGCGAAAGACTGCTCACAGATACGCAGTATTTT
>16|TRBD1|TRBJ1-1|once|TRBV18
CASSPYQTGLNTEAFF
TGTGCCAGCTCACCCTACCAGACAGGGCTAAACACTGAAGCTTTCTTT
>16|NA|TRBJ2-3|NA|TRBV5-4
CASSLWSGSNTDTQYF
TGTGCCAGCAGCTTGTGGTCAGGGTCTAACACAGATACGCAGTATTTT
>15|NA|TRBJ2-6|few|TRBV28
CASSWTAFGANVLTF
TGTGCCAGCAGTTGGACAGCCTTTGGGGCCAACGTCCTGACTTTC
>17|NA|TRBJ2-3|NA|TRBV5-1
CASSTRTGGPSTDTQYF
TGCGCCAGCAGCACCCGTACCGGCGGCCCTAGCACAGATACGCAGTATTTT
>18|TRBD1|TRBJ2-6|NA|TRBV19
CASSIATTGTLDANVLTF
TGTGCCAGTAGTATAGCTACGACAGGGACCCTTGACGCCAACGTCCTGACTTTC
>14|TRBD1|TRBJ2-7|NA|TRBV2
CASLGTGLRYEQYF
TGTGCCAGCCTCGGGACAGGGCTACGCTACGAGCAGTACTTC
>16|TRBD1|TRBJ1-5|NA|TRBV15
CATSGSDRGRRQPQHF
TGTGCCACCAGCGGGTCAGACAGGGGGAGGCGTCAGCCCCAGCATTTT
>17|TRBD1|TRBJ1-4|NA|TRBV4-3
CASSQDRGQGPNEKLFF
TGCGCCAGCAGCCAAGATCGGGGACAGGGCCCTAATGAAAAACTGTTTTTT
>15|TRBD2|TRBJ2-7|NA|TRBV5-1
CASVPRSGGIYEQYF
TGCGCCAGCGTCCCCCGGAGCGGGGGAATATACGAGCAGTACTTC
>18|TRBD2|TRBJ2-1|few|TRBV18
CASSPIQLALAGDNEQFF
TGTGCCAGCTCACCAATCCAGTTGGCTCTAGCGGGGGATAATGAGCAGTTCTTC
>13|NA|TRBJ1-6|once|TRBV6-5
CASTGSYNSPLHF
TGTGCCAGCACGGGGTCCTATAATTCACCCCTCCACTTT
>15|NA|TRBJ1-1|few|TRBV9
CASSPRSGGNTEAFF
TGTGCCAGCAGCCCCCGATCGGGGGGGAACACTGAAGCTTTCTTT
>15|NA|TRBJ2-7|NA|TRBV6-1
CASSEAGTNSYEQYF
TGTGCCAGCAGTGAAGCGGGGACAAATAGCTACGAGCAGTACTTC
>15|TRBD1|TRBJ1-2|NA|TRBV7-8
CASSIKQGARYGYTF
TGTGCCAGCAGCATAAAACAGGGGGCGCGGTATGGCTACACCTTC
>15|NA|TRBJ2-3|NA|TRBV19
CASSIAGAGRDTQYF
TGTGCCAGTAGTATAGCAGGGGCGGGCAGAGATACGCAGTATTTT
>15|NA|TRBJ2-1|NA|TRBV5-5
CASSFRRGNGNEQFF
TGTGCCAGCAGCTTTCGACGGGGGAATGGGAATGAGCAGTTCTTC
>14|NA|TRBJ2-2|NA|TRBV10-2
CASSEPEGAGELFF
TGCGCCAGCAGTGAGCCAGAGGGGGCCGGGGAGCTGTTTTTT
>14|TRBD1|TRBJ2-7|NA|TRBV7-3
CASSPGSGGYEQYF
TGTGCCAGCAGCCCCGGGTCAGGGGGCTACGAGCAGTACTTC
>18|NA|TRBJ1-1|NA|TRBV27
CASSLARGWGAEDTEAFF
TGTGCCAGCAGTTTAGCGCGGGGGTGGGGGGCTGAGGACACTGAAGCTTTCTTT
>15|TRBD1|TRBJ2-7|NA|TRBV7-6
CASSLEDRGIGEQYF
TGTGCCAGCAGCTTAGAAGACAGGGGGATTGGTGAGCAGTACTTC
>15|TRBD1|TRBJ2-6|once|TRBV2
CASSRQGSGANVLTF
TGTGCCAGCAGTAGACAGGGTTCTGGGGCCAACGTCCTGACTTTC
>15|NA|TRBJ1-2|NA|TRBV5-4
CASSLLDSTYYGYTF
TGTGCCAGCAGCTTGCTGGACAGTACTTACTATGGCTACACCTTC
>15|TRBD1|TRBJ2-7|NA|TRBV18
CASSPRGQGAAEQYF
TGTGCCAGCTCACCACGCGGACAGGGGGCGGCAGAGCAGTACTTC
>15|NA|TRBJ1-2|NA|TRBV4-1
CASGGRAGEVYGYTF
TGCGCCAGCGGGGGGAGGGCAGGGGAAGTATATGGCTACACCTTC
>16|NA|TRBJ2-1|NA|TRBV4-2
CASSHFPGTSGNEQFF
TGTGCCAGCAGCCACTTCCCCGGGACTTCCGGTAATGAGCAGTTCTTC
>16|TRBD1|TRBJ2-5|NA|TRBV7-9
CASSLARDREQETQYF
TGTGCCAGCAGCTTAGCCCGGGACAGGGAACAAGAGACCCAGTACTTC
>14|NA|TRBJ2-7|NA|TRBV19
CASSIGQGTYEQYF
TGTGCCAGTAGTATAGGCCAGGGAACCTACGAGCAGTACTTC
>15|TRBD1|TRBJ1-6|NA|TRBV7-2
CASKLPGQGRSPLHF
TGTGCCAGCAAACTACCGGGACAGGGGAGATCACCCCTCCACTTT
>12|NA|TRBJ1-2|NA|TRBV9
CASRRGYYGYTF
TGTGCCAGCAGACGGGGATACTATGGCTACACCTTC
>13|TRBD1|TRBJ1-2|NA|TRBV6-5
CASRKQGAQGYTF
TGTGCCAGCAGGAAGCAGGGGGCGCAGGGCTACACCTTC
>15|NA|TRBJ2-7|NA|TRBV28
CASTSFWAGTYEQYF
TGTGCCAGCACCTCATTCTGGGCAGGGACCTACGAGCAGTACTTC
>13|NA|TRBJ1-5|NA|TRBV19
CASNRISNQPQHF
TGTGCCAGTAACAGGATTAGCAATCAGCCCCAGCATTTT
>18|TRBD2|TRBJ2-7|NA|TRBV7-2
CASSPSAPGLARRDEQYF
TGTGCCAGCAGTCCTAGTGCCCCTGGACTAGCCCGCAGGGACGAGCAGTACTTC
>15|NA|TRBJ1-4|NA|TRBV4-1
CASSQLLATNEKLFF
TGCGCCAGCAGCCAACTCCTAGCAACTAATGAAAAACTGTTTTTT
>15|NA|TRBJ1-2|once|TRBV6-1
CASSKPGADNYGYTF
TGTGCCAGCAGTAAACCAGGGGCAGACAACTATGGCTACACCTTC
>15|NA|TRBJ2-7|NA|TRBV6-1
CASSEGTVPPYEQYF
TGTGCCAGCAGTGAAGGGACAGTACCACCCTACGAGCAGTACTTC
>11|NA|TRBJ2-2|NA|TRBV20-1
CSAKRTGELFF
TGCAGTGCAAAACGGACCGGGGAGCTGTTTTTT
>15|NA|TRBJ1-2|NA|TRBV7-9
CASSLMREPSGGYTF
TGTGCCAGCAGCTTAATGAGGGAGCCGTCTGGGGGCTACACCTTC
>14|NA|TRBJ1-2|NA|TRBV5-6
CASINRGGVNGYTF
TGTGCCAGCATCAATAGAGGGGGTGTAAATGGCTACACCTTC
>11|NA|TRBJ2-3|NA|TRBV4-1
CASSQHFSQYF
TGCGCCAGCAGCCAACACTTCTCACAGTATTTT
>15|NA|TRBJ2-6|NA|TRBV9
CASSPSSSGANVLTF
TGTGCCAGCAGCCCATCTAGCTCTGGGGCCAACGTCCTGACTTTC
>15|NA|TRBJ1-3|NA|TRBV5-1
CASSYDSAEGNTIYF
TGCGCCAGCAGTTACGACAGCGCAGAGGGAAACACCATATATTTT